Below, 20 T cell receptor beta chains from the same sample are listed, as sequenced in a study of blood T cell repertoires in COVID-19. Clones were sequenced by immunoSEQ multiplex PCR, and TCRdb holds only the in-frame ones, with some missing. In the table there are approximately 46,000 clones, around four fifths of which are singletons. Sequencing was performed on peripheral blood. The receptors were sampled from a human donor in a cohort sampled during active COVID-19.

The genes are TRBV6-2 or TRBV6-3 and TRBJ1-1; D not resolved. This CDR3 comprises 13 residues. Trimming stripped 0 bases from V and 11 bases from J, with 13 bases between. Germline CDR1 MNHEY, CDR2 SVGEGT. CDR3 in amino acids: CASSYSPYLGAFF. As DNA, the CDR3 is TGTGCCAGCAGTTACTCGCCGTATCTCGGGGCTTTCTTT.

V and J are TRBV7-9 and TRBJ1-1, with TRBD1 matching over 7 bases. Germline V gives CDR1 SEHNR, CDR2 FQNEAQ (reference sequence). V gave up 5 bases and J gave up 9 bases; unmatched junction bases: 6. This CDR3 is 12 amino acids long. CDR3 sequence: CASSPGTVKAFF. The DNA of the CDR3 is TGTGCCAGCAGCCCAGGGACAGTGAAAGCTTTCTTT.

The gene calls are TRBV11-1 and TRBJ2-3; 7 bases align to TRBD2. This CDR3 region has 14 residues. Germline CDR1 SGHAT, CDR2 FQDESV (reference sequence). J was trimmed by 5 bases and V by 1 base; bases with no gene match: 3. CDR3: CASSLDGGGDTQYF. The CDR3 DNA reads TGTGCCAGCAGCTTAGATGGGGGGGGAGATACGCAGTATTTT. Full variable domain (rest looked up from reference TRBV11-1 and TRBJ2-3): EAEVAQSPRYKITEKSQAVAFWCDPISGHATLYWYRQILGQGPELLVQFQDESVVDDSQLPKDRFSAERLKGVDSTLKIQPAELGDSAMYLCASSLDGGGDTQYFGPGTRLTVL.

The chain uses TRBV6-2 or TRBV6-3 and TRBJ1-1, with D unclear. The CDR3 sequence is 11 residues long. CDR1 and CDR2 from the germline V gene are MNHEY and SVGEGT. Between the trimmed V and J ends, which lost 6 bases and 7 bases, there was a span of 9 bases. CDR3 coding DNA: TGTGCCAGCAGCCGACATAGTGAAGCTTTCTTT. Its translation is CASSRHSEAFF.

The V and J genes are TRBV6-2 or TRBV6-3 and TRBJ2-7; 13 nucleotides line up with TRBD2. With 2 bases clipped from V and 1 base from J, the junction kept 11 bases outside the gene matches. This CDR3 is built from 19 residues. Per the germline V gene, CDR1 is MNHEY and CDR2 is SVGEGT. CDR3 in amino acids: CASSYPLRLAGGTSYEQYF. CDR3 in DNA: TGTGCCAGCAGTTACCCTCTACGACTAGCGGGGGGAACGTCCTACGAGCAGTACTTC.

This chain joins TRBV2 and TRBJ1-2; 7 bases map to TRBD1. CDR3 length equals 14 residues. V was clipped by 6 bases and J by 3 bases; unmatched bases: 7. The germline CDR1 and CDR2 sequences are SNHLY and FYNNEI. The chain's CDR3 is CASRGDSTHYGYTF. In DNA form, the CDR3 reads TGTGCCAGCAGGGGGGACAGTACTCACTATGGCTACACCTTC.

The chain combines TRBV7-9 with TRBJ1-3; possibly TRBD1 for D (5 bases). The CDR3 sequence is 17 residues long. The V end was cut by 5 bases, the J end by 3 bases, with 20 bases between. Germline assignment: CDR1 SEHNR and CDR2 FQNEAQ (reference sequence). CDR3 loop: CASSPPLRGGIGNTIYF. The CDR3 DNA reads as TGTGCCAGCAGCCCTCCACTCCGGGGGGGGATTGGAAACACCATATATTTT.

A remark on this clone: At one boundary the junction diverges from the germline segment, which might be a read error. V and J are TRBV2 and TRBJ1-2, with TRBD1 matching 12 bases. This CDR3 has 15 residues. Germline CDR1 SNHLY, CDR2 FYNNEI. CDR3: CASSEGTGGSYGYTF. The DNA for the CDR3 is TGTGCCAGCAGCGAAGGGACAGGGGGCAGTTATGGCTACACCTTC.

This clone was seen only a few times. V and J are TRBV19 and TRBJ1-2, with D perhaps TRBD1 (5 bases). Germline V gene sequence: CDR1 LNHDA, CDR2 SQIVND (reference sequence). The germline V and J ends were trimmed by 7 bases and 6 bases, with 12 bases remaining between them. There are 12 residues in the CDR3. The CDR3 is CASNLGGDGYTF. In DNA, the CDR3 is TGTGCCAGTAATTTGGGGGGTGATGGCTACACCTTC.

V and J are TRBV5-4 and TRBJ1-2; 11 positions agree with TRBD1. The germline V gene encodes CDR1 SGHNT and CDR2 YYREEE (reference sequence). V gave up 4 bases and J gave up 4 bases; unmatched junction bases: 6. This CDR3 is 15 amino acids long. CDR3 nucleotides: TGTGCCAGCAGCGCGGGACAGGGGGGTATCTATGGCTACACCTTC. This sequence encodes CASSAGQGGIYGYTF.

The rearrangement uses TRBV21-1 and TRBJ2-7; the table's D call of TRBD1 was not tested on the DNA. TRBV21-1 is listed as a pseudogene. The CDR3 totals 15 residues. The CDR3 spells CASQTSQGARDEQYF. The CDR3 DNA is TGTGCCAGCCAAACCTCACAGGGGGCTAGGGACGAGCAGTACTTC.

The chain is built from TRBV7-6 and TRBJ2-3; 11 nucleotides align to TRBD2. The length of the CDR3 is 16 residues. The germline gives CDR1 SGHVS, CDR2 FNYEAQ. Unmatched junction bases numbered 9, after V lost 5 bases and J lost 5 bases. The CDR3: CASSRISGGAGDTQYF. CDR3 nucleotides: TGTGCCAGCAGCAGAATTAGCGGGGGGGCCGGAGATACGCAGTATTTT.

This chain joins TRBV29-1 and TRBJ2-6; D ambiguous. Trimming took 3 bases from V and 2 from J, leaving 11 bases between them. The CDR3 covers 15 residues. The germline gives CDR1 SQVTM, CDR2 ANQGSEA. This CDR3 reads CSVDDDQAGANVLTF. DNA of the CDR3: TGCAGCGTTGACGACGACCAGGCTGGGGCCAACGTCCTGACTTTC.

This clone was seen a few times. This chain joins TRBV11-2 and TRBJ1-3; TRBD1 is a possible D gene (6 bases). From germline, CDR1 is SGHAT and CDR2 FQNNGV. Trimming shortened V by 6 bases and J by 0 bases, and 15 bases separated the two germline ends. This CDR3 contains 16 residues. CDR3 in amino acids: CASRRMDSHSGNTIYF. The DNA of the CDR3 is TGTGCCAGCAGACGGATGGACAGCCACTCTGGAAACACCATATATTTT.

CDR3 coding DNA: TGTGCCAGCAGTTTTTCAGGGGAAGGGAGCACTGAAGCTTTCTTT. As protein: CASSFSGEGSTEAFF. The chain carries TRBV27 and TRBJ1-1, with a possible D match to TRBD1 (6 bases). Germline V gene lookup returns CDR1 MNHEY and CDR2 SMNVEV (reference sequence). The CDR3 is made up of 15 amino acids. V lost 3 bases and J lost 4, with 15 bases in between.

V usage is TRBV7-2 and J usage is TRBJ2-1; D is perhaps TRBD2 (7 bases). Deletions cut 5 bases from V and 1 base from J, with 12 bases between. In germline, CDR1 is SGHTA, CDR2 FQGNSA. The CDR3 extends over 15 amino acids. This chain's CDR3 is CASSPGGRSYNEQFF. DNA of the CDR3: TGTGCCAGCAGCCCGGGGGGCCGATCCTACAATGAGCAGTTCTTC.

Only a few counts were recorded for this clone. The V and J genes are TRBV7-9 and TRBJ1-2; 8 bases match TRBD1. The CDR3 sequence is 17 residues long. With V trimmed by 4 bases and J by 6 bases, 16 bases remained unmatched. Germline V gene lookup returns CDR1 SEHNR and CDR2 FQNEAQ (reference sequence). CDR3 amino acids: CASSSTIRRTGQDGYTF. CDR3 sequence (DNA): TGTGCCAGCAGCTCAACGATTCGCCGGACAGGGCAGGATGGCTACACCTTC.

The chain has TRBV7-5 and TRBJ1-5; TRBD1, as called in the table, went unchecked against the DNA. TRBV7-5 corresponds to a pseudogene. CDR3 length equals 18 residues. The CDR3 bases are TGTGTCAGAAGCAAACGGCGGACAGGGAGGGTTGGCAATCAGCCCCAGCATTTT. It is translated as CVRSKRRTGRVGNQPQHF.

CDR3 in amino acids: CASSQSPTGYGYTF. The CDR3 DNA reads TGTGCCAGCAGCCAAAGCCCGACAGGCTATGGCTACACCTTC. The rearrangement uses TRBV7-9 and TRBJ1-2; D possibly corresponds to TRBD1 (6 bases). CDR1 and CDR2 from the germline V gene are SEHNR and FQNEAQ (reference sequence). V lost 5 bases to trimming and J lost 4 bases, with 14 bases between them. The CDR3 extends over 14 amino acids.

CDR3 nucleotide sequence: TGCGCCAGCAGCTTGGAGGTCGGCGGATACTATGGCTACACCTTC. Protein sequence: CASSLEVGGYYGYTF. This chain connects TRBV5-1 to TRBJ1-2, with D hard to call. V lost 0 bases, J lost 3 bases, and 12 bases lay in between. Per the germline V gene, CDR1 is SGHRS and CDR2 is YFSETQ. This CDR3 has 15 amino acids. The complete variable domain, with remaining parts taken from reference TRBV5-1 and TRBJ1-2, reads KAGVTQTPRYLIKTRGQQVTLSCSPISGHRSVSWYQQTPGQGLQFLFEYFSETQRNKGNFPGRFSGRQFSNSRSEMNVSTLELGDSALYLCASSLEVGGYYGYTFGSGTRLTVV.